This entry lists 30 T cell receptor beta chains sequenced from one sample in a study of blood T cell repertoires in COVID-19. TCRdb keeps only in-frame clones here, not all; method: immunoSEQ multiplex PCR. The sample contains 240,000 or so clones, roughly 77% of which appear only once. The sequencing sample was made of peripheral blood. These receptors came from a woman at least 80 years old with acute or convalescent COVID-19.

The J gene is TRBJ1-1, the V gene TRBV9; 10 nucleotides align to TRBD1. Trimming took 3 bases from V and 6 from J; bases not matched to a gene: 11. From germline, CDR1 is SGDLS and CDR2 YYNGEE. This CDR3 has 16 amino acids. Here the CDR3 reads CASSAQLTGTGAEAFF. Here the CDR3 DNA reads TGTGCCAGCAGCGCCCAACTAACCGGGACAGGGGCTGAAGCTTTCTTT.

V and J are TRBV2 and TRBJ1-2; 7 positions match TRBD1. Per germline, CDR1 SNHLY and CDR2 FYNNEI. The CDR3 is 13 residues long. Trimming took 5 bases from V and 8 from J; bases not matched to a gene: 8. CDR3 amino acids: CASSSGQFVGYTF. CDR3 DNA: TGTGCCAGCAGTTCGGGACAGTTCGTAGGCTACACCTTC.

In this sample, this clone turned up a few times. The rearrangement uses TRBV4-1 and TRBJ1-2, with D unclear. V gave up 0 bases and J gave up 2 bases, with 10 bases separating them. The CDR3 contains 15 residues. The germline gives CDR1 MGHRA, CDR2 YSYEKL. The CDR3 DNA is TGCGCCAGCAGCCAAGATAGTACGGGGAACTATGGCTACACCTTC. The encoded protein is CASSQDSTGNYGYTF.

The chain employs TRBV19 and TRBJ2-1; 12 bases align to TRBD2. CDR1 LNHDA and CDR2 SQIVND come from the germline V gene (reference sequence). The CDR3 loop spans 15 amino acids. The junction had 2 bases not matched to a gene; V was cut back by 5 bases and J by 3 bases. The CDR3 DNA reads as TGTGCCAGTAGTCCGACTAGCGGGGGCTACAATGAGCAGTTCTTC. It yields the protein CASSPTSGGYNEQFF.

Only one count was recorded for this clone. This chain uses TRBV5-5 with TRBJ1-5, with TRBD1 identical over 7 bases. The CDR3 is 14 residues long. CDR1 is SGHKS and CDR2 is YYEKEE in the germline V gene (reference sequence). Trimming took 0 bases from V and 6 from J; bases not matched to a gene: 3. CDR3 residues: CASSLGQGGQPQHF. The CDR3 nucleotides are TGTGCCAGCAGCTTGGGGCAGGGGGGTCAGCCCCAGCATTTT.

J is TRBJ1-6 and V is TRBV5-1; D may be TRBD1 (5 bases). V gave up 4 bases and J gave up 9 bases, with 11 bases separating them. This CDR3 is built from 13 residues. Germline V gene data show CDR1 as SGHRS and CDR2 as YFSETQ. CDR3 loop: CASSTAGISPLHF. CDR3 nucleotide sequence: TGCGCCAGCAGCACGGCAGGGATTTCACCCCTCCACTTT.

The gene calls are TRBV29-1 and TRBJ1-2, with D unclear. The V gene's germline CDR1 is SQVTM and CDR2 ANQGSEA. V shed 0 bases and J shed 6 bases, with 11 bases lying between them. The CDR3 covers 13 residues. The CDR3: CSVEDGREDGYTF. CDR3 bases: TGCAGCGTTGAAGATGGGAGGGAGGATGGCTACACCTTC.

The rearrangement uses TRBV6-5 and TRBJ1-2, with a possible D match to TRBD1 (5 bases). Germline V gives CDR1 MNHEY, CDR2 SVGAGI. V was cut by 6 bases and J by 5 bases, with 10 bases left in between. This CDR3 is 12 amino acids long. The CDR3 reads CASRSSGYGYTF. CDR3 bases: TGTGCCAGCAGGTCCTCAGGGTATGGCTACACCTTC.

The chain employs TRBV18 and TRBJ2-1; 8 positions agree with TRBD2. The J segment lost 3 bases and the V segment lost 2 bases, leaving 3 bases of the junction unmatched. The CDR3 runs to 15 residues. Germline V gene data show CDR1 as KGHSH and CDR2 as LQKENI. CDR3 DNA: TGTGCCAGCTCACCAAATAGCGGGGTCTACAATGAGCAGTTCTTC. It is translated as CASSPNSGVYNEQFF. Supplemented by reference TRBV18 and TRBJ2-1, the full variable domain reads NAGVMQNPRHLVRRRGQEARLRCSPMKGHSHVYWYRQLPEEGLKFMVYLQKENIIDESGMPKERFSAEFPKEGPSILRIQQVVRGDSAAYFCASSPNSGVYNEQFFGPGTRLTVL.

This clone showed up just a few times. Other DNA sequences from this sample encode an identical CDR3 as well. The V call is TRBV6-4, the J call TRBJ2-2; 7 bases fit TRBD2. This CDR3 has 14 residues. Germline assignment: CDR1 MRHNA and CDR2 SNTAGT. J lost 2 bases, V lost 6 bases, and 3 bases had no gene match. CDR3 in amino acids: CASRPGLNTGELFF. DNA of the CDR3: TGTGCCAGCAGGCCGGGACTAAACACCGGGGAGCTGTTTTTT.

The genes are TRBV2 and TRBJ2-2; D might be TRBD1 (6 bases). Trimming shortened V by 6 bases and J by 1 base, and 15 bases separated the two germline ends. This CDR3 comprises 16 residues. Germline loops: CDR1 SNHLY, CDR2 FYNNEI. The CDR3 nucleotides read TGTGCCAGCAGCATCACCGGGACACAGAACACCGGGGAGCTGTTTTTT. It yields the protein CASSITGTQNTGELFF.

Written as DNA, the CDR3 is TGTGCCAGTAGTATAGGAAGACAGGGGGTCTATGGCTACACCTTC. This encodes CASSIGRQGVYGYTF. J is TRBJ1-2 and V is TRBV19, with 9 bases aligning to TRBD1. The germline CDR1 and CDR2 sequences are LNHDA and SQIVND (reference sequence). Unmatched junction bases numbered 4, after V lost 1 base and J lost 4 bases. The CDR3 covers 15 residues.

The gene calls are TRBV5-4 and TRBJ2-5; the D is unclear. Between the trimmed V and J ends, which lost 4 bases and 0 bases, there was a span of 4 bases. The CDR3 is made up of 12 amino acids. The germline CDR1 and CDR2 sequences are SGHNT and YYREEE (reference sequence). CDR3: CASSVDQETQYF. CDR3 DNA: TGTGCCAGCAGCGTAGACCAAGAGACCCAGTACTTC.

This chain uses TRBV19 with TRBJ1-3; TRBD1 is a possible D gene (5 bases). Germline CDR1 reads LNHDA; CDR2 reads SQIVND (reference sequence). CDR3 size: 14 residues. The ends were cut back, 6 bases at V and 4 bases at J, with 13 bases in the middle. The CDR3 sequence: CASSGTELGNTIYF. DNA of the CDR3: TGTGCCAGTAGCGGGACTGAGTTAGGAAACACCATATATTTT. Full variable domain (remainder filled in from reference TRBV19 and TRBJ1-3): DGGITQSPKYLFRKEGQNVTLSCEQNLNHDAMYWYRQDPGQGLRLIYYSQIVNDFQKGDIAEGYSVSREKKESFPLTVTSAQKNPTAFYLCASSGTELGNTIYFGEGSWLTVV.

This chain uses TRBV6-2 or TRBV6-3 with TRBJ1-2; the match to TRBD1 covers 7 bases. The CDR3 has 15 residues. Germline V lookup: CDR1 MNHEY, CDR2 SVGEGT. The junction had 9 bases not matched to a gene; V was cut back by 5 bases and J by 3 bases. The CDR3 is CASSNPGQSHYGYTF. The CDR3 DNA reads as TGTGCCAGCAGTAACCCGGGACAGTCACACTATGGCTACACCTTC.

This clone has a handful of counts. This sequence joins TRBV18 and TRBJ1-3, with a possible D match to TRBD1 (5 bases). This CDR3 is 16 amino acids long. In germline, CDR1 is KGHSH, CDR2 LQKENI. The V end was cut by 2 bases, the J end by 1 base, with 12 bases between. The CDR3 sequence is CASSPFGGESGNTIYF. The CDR3 DNA sequence: TGTGCCAGCTCACCATTCGGGGGAGAGTCTGGAAACACCATATATTTT. Using reference TRBV18 and TRBJ1-3 for the parts outside the CDR3, the full variable domain is NAGVMQNPRHLVRRRGQEARLRCSPMKGHSHVYWYRQLPEEGLKFMVYLQKENIIDESGMPKERFSAEFPKEGPSILRIQQVVRGDSAAYFCASSPFGGESGNTIYFGEGSWLTVV.

The chain uses TRBV19 and TRBJ2-1, with D perhaps TRBD1 (6 bases). The germline gives CDR1 LNHDA, CDR2 SQIVND (reference sequence). Trimming removed 4 bases from V and 8 bases from J, with 15 bases in between. The CDR3 covers 14 residues. The CDR3 is CASSTRTAKDEQFF. For the CDR3, the DNA is TGTGCCAGTAGTACCCGGACAGCCAAGGATGAGCAGTTCTTC.

CDR3 residues: CSAAEGGWDEKLFF. CDR3 nucleotide sequence: TGCAGCGCTGCCGAAGGGGGATGGGATGAAAAACTGTTTTTT. The J gene is TRBJ1-4, the V gene TRBV29-1, with D perhaps TRBD1 (6 bases). Trimming took off 7 bases at V and 6 bases at J, with 18 bases between the two ends. This CDR3 has 14 amino acids. Per germline, CDR1 SQVTM and CDR2 ANQGSEA.

The chain combines TRBV6-2 or TRBV6-3 with TRBJ2-3, with 12 bases aligning to TRBD2. Trimming at V came to 6 bases and at J to 3 bases, leaving 22 bases not matched to a gene. Looked up from germline, CDR1 is MNHEY and CDR2 is SVGEGT. The CDR3 covers 21 residues. The CDR3 loop reads CASSSGTGARTSGKRTDTQYF. The DNA of the CDR3 is TGTGCCAGCAGCTCCGGGACAGGAGCCAGGACTAGCGGGAAGAGAACAGATACGCAGTATTTT.

The V gene is TRBV5-1, the J gene TRBJ2-3; TRBD1 matches 9 bases. Germline V gene data show CDR1 as SGHRS and CDR2 as YFSETQ. With V trimmed by 0 bases and J by 4 bases, 6 bases remained unmatched. CDR3 length: 16 amino acids. This CDR3 reads CASSLGTGVKADTQYF. The CDR3 coding sequence is TGCGCCAGCAGCTTGGGGACAGGGGTTAAGGCAGATACGCAGTATTTT.

The CDR3 protein is CASSLVASGRKSYEQYF. The DNA for the CDR3 is TGTGCCAGCAGCTTGGTTGCTAGCGGGAGGAAATCCTACGAGCAGTACTTC. The genes are TRBV5-5 and TRBJ2-7, with 11 bases that match TRBD2. Trimming removed 0 bases from V and 1 base from J; junction bases left unmatched: 6. Germline V gene sequence: CDR1 SGHKS, CDR2 YYEKEE (reference sequence). This CDR3 spans 17 amino acids. Looking up the rest from reference TRBV5-5 and TRBJ2-7 gives the full variable domain: DAGVTQSPTHLIKTRGQQVTLRCSPISGHKSVSWYQQVLGQGPQFIFQYYEKEERGRGNFPDRFSARQFPNYSSELNVNALLLGDSALYLCASSLVASGRKSYEQYFGPGTRLTVT.

The CDR3 region has the DNA TGTGCCAGTAGTATTAGCGGGAGGGGGTACAATGAGCAGTTCTTC. It codes for CASSISGRGYNEQFF. The chain couples TRBV19 to TRBJ2-1, with TRBD2 identical over 11 bases. Germline assignment: CDR1 LNHDA and CDR2 SQIVND (reference sequence). The CDR3 is 15 amino acids. Unmatched junction bases numbered 2, after V lost 3 bases and J lost 4 bases.

This chain joins TRBV19 and TRBJ1-5, with 11 bases identical to TRBD1. The CDR3 covers 17 residues. J was trimmed by 6 bases and V by 5 bases; bases with no gene match: 12. Germline CDR1 reads LNHDA; CDR2 reads SQIVND (reference sequence). The CDR3 region is CASSPQDRGLWVQPQHF. CDR3 DNA: TGTGCCAGTAGTCCACAGGACAGGGGGCTCTGGGTTCAGCCCCAGCATTTT.

At least ten counts were recorded for this clone. The gene calls are TRBV6-5 and TRBJ1-2; TRBD1 might be the D (5 bases). Trimming shortened V by 7 bases and J by 1 base, and 10 bases separated the two germline ends. Germline loops: CDR1 MNHEY, CDR2 SVGAGI. This CDR3 has 13 amino acids. The CDR3 nucleotides are TGTGCCAGCACCCCGACAGTTAACTATGGCTACACCTTC. The encoded protein is CASTPTVNYGYTF.

V gene TRBV5-1 combines with J gene TRBJ2-7; D might be TRBD1 (5 bases). The germline V gene has CDR1 SGHRS and CDR2 YFSETQ. Trimming removed 0 bases from V and 0 bases from J, with 13 bases in between. This CDR3 spans 16 amino acids. Written as DNA, the CDR3 is TGCGCCAGCAGCTTGGGGGGCTACGTACCCTCCTACGAGCAGTACTTC. As protein: CASSLGGYVPSYEQYF.

The chain joins TRBV19 to TRBJ1-5, with TRBD1 as a possible D gene (5 bases). CDR1 is LNHDA and CDR2 is SQIVND in the germline V gene (reference sequence). The CDR3 consists of 14 residues. V was shortened by 4 bases and J by 4 bases, with 11 bases between the two germline ends. The CDR3 coding sequence is TGTGCCAGTAGTACCTGGCAGGGAAATCAGCCCCAGCATTTT. Protein: CASSTWQGNQPQHF.

The sample holds a few counts of this clone. The sample has other DNA sequences that encode this CDR3 too. V gene TRBV6-5 combines with J gene TRBJ1-5, with D uncertain. The CDR3 totals 14 residues. Germline values: CDR1 MNHEY, CDR2 SVGAGI. V dropped 4 bases and J dropped 1 base, with 8 bases sitting between them. CDR3 sequence (DNA): TGTGCCAGCAGTTTATCGGGAAGCAATCAGCCCCAGCATTTT. This sequence encodes CASSLSGSNQPQHF.

The chain uses TRBV7-9 and TRBJ2-3, with D possibly being TRBD2 (5 bases). The length of the CDR3 is 16 residues. Trimming left V 0 bases short and J 0 bases short, with 10 bases between. Germline values: CDR1 SEHNR, CDR2 FQNEAQ (reference sequence). CDR3: CASSLASGISTDTQYF. DNA for the CDR3: TGTGCCAGCAGCTTAGCCTCCGGGATTAGCACAGATACGCAGTATTTT.

The V gene is TRBV11-1, the J gene TRBJ1-6, with D tentatively TRBD1 (5 bases). The germline gives CDR1 SGHAT, CDR2 FQDESV (reference sequence). The CDR3 is made up of 13 amino acids. Trimming shortened V by 3 bases and J by 9 bases, and 9 bases separated the two germline ends. The CDR3 is CASSFPGGSPLHF. The CDR3 DNA sequence: TGTGCCAGCAGCTTCCCCGGGGGTTCACCCCTCCACTTT.

This clone has only one observation. The chain combines TRBV7-9 with TRBJ2-2; TRBD2 aligns across 8 bases. The CDR3 is 17 amino acids. With 5 bases clipped from V and 5 bases from J, the junction kept 13 bases outside the gene matches. The germline V gene encodes CDR1 SEHNR and CDR2 FQNEAQ (reference sequence). Written as DNA, the CDR3 is TGTGCCAGCAGCCCAACTAGCGGAGTACCGGGGACCGGGGAGCTGTTTTTT. This sequence encodes CASSPTSGVPGTGELFF.